This TCR beta chain is drawn from a study of spatial heterogeneity in lung cancer. CDR1 is LNHDA, CDR2 SQIVND, per germline (reference sequence). Trimming shortened V by 5 bases and J by 0 bases, and 16 bases separated the two germline ends. The CDR3 length is 16 residues. Every molecule of TCR cDNA had its own unique molecular identifier. TCRdb re-analysed the 5' RACE reads in MiXCR, keeping a single row per CDR3 protein. The sample records about 2,900 distinct CDR3 sequences, roughly 17% being singletons. Time point: sample taken at primary tumor resection. The input for sequencing was normal lung tissue next to the tumor, taken at surgery. This TCR was sampled from a female donor with early-stage non-small cell lung cancer. The chain carries TRBV19 and TRBJ2-5; D possibly uses TRBD1 or TRBD2 (5 bases each). This CDR3 reads CASSAVSGAYQETQYF. CDR3 nucleotides: TGTGCCAGTAGTGCCGTCTCCGGGGCGTACCAAGAGACCCAGTACTTC.